This TCR beta chain originates from a study of blood T cell repertoires in COVID-19. TCRdb keeps only in-frame clones here, not all; method: immunoSEQ multiplex PCR. Of approximately 240,000 clones listed, about 83% are singletons. CDR3 length: 16 amino acids. Germline V CDR1 and CDR2: ENHRY, SYGVKD. The V gene lost 4 bases and the J gene lost 2 bases, with 14 bases spanning the gap. The J gene is TRBJ2-2, the V gene TRBV10-3, with D maybe TRBD2 (6 bases). The sequencing sample was made of peripheral blood. The sequence derives from a woman in her 30s with COVID-19, enrolled during active disease. The CDR3 nucleotides are TGTGCCATCAGTGCCTTATGGAGGGACAACACCGGGGAGCTGTTTTTT. This translates into CAISALWRDNTGELFF.